The 30 T cell receptor beta chains presented below share a single source sample, sequenced in a study of blood T cell repertoires in COVID-19. The data were produced by immunoSEQ multiplex PCR, yet TCRdb's version contains in-frame clones alone and is incomplete. This table has about 210,000 clones, about four fifths appearing once. Source material: peripheral blood. These receptors were obtained from a woman aged 40 to 50 with acute or convalescent COVID-19.

This clone was observed a single time. The CDR3 reads CASISVGRAYEQYF. The CDR3 DNA is TGTGCCAGCATTTCCGTCGGGAGGGCCTACGAGCAGTACTTC. This rearrangement joins TRBV6-5 to TRBJ2-7; 8 bases fit TRBD2. Trimming cost V 7 bases and J 2 bases; bases outside gene matches: 7. Germline CDR1 and CDR2: MNHEY and SVGAGI. The CDR3 runs 14 residues.

A single count supports this clone. The chain recombines TRBV29-1 with TRBJ1-2; D is undetermined. The CDR3 spans 11 residues. V was cut by 3 bases and J by 5 bases, with 7 bases left in between. Germline V gives CDR1 SQVTM, CDR2 ANQGSEA. CDR3 sequence reads: CSVEAPYGYTF. The CDR3 nucleotides read TGCAGCGTTGAGGCTCCATATGGCTACACCTTC.

This chain uses TRBV11-2 with TRBJ2-1; TRBD2 matches 12 bases. The germline V gene has CDR1 SGHAT and CDR2 FQNNGV. The CDR3 has 15 amino acids. Germline trimming cut 3 bases from V and 7 bases from J; bases unmatched to any gene: 4. The CDR3 nucleotides read TGTGCCAGCAGCTTTGCTAGCGGGAGGGTAAATGAGCAGTTCTTC. Protein: CASSFASGRVNEQFF.

The chain uses TRBV24-1 and TRBJ1-5; D call uncertain. The CDR3 runs to 15 residues. Trimming cost V 3 bases and J 7 bases, with 15 bases left between them. The V gene's germline CDR1 is KGHDR and CDR2 SFDVKD. CDR3 DNA sequence: TGTGCCACCAGTGATCCCCGGAGGTCCGGACAGCCCCAGCATTTT. This sequence encodes CATSDPRRSGQPQHF.

The chain joins TRBV7-6 to TRBJ2-3; TRBD2 agrees at 7 bases. V lost 5 bases to trimming and J lost 1 base; unmatched junction nucleotides: 6. CDR1 SGHVS and CDR2 FNYEAQ come from the germline V gene. The CDR3 loop spans 15 amino acids. For the CDR3, the DNA is TGTGCCAGCAGCCCTTTGGGAGGGCGCACAGATACGCAGTATTTT. Its protein is CASSPLGGRTDTQYF.

CDR3 amino acids: CASSHIGSGGANEQFF. The DNA for the CDR3 is TGTGCCAGCAGCCATATAGGTAGCGGGGGAGCTAATGAGCAGTTCTTC. The chain has TRBV3-1 (or the pseudogene TRBV3-2) and TRBJ2-1; 9 nucleotides agree with TRBD2. Looked up from germline, CDR1 is LGHDT and CDR2 is YNNKEL (reference sequence). The CDR3 extends over 16 amino acids. The V segment lost 3 bases and the J segment 7 bases; nucleotides outside the gene matches: 10.

The genes are TRBV10-3 and TRBJ2-3, with 12 bases that match TRBD2. The CDR3 has 15 residues. V shed 6 bases and J 7 bases; nucleotides not matched to a gene: 8. Germline V gives CDR1 ENHRY, CDR2 SYGVKD. CDR3 loop: CAIRELAGGSNTQYF. The DNA for the CDR3 is TGTGCCATCAGAGAACTAGCGGGAGGAAGTAATACGCAGTATTTT.

The chain carries TRBV29-1 and TRBJ2-6; 7 bases line up with TRBD1. V lost 4 bases, J lost 1 base, and 7 bases stayed unmatched. Germline assignment: CDR1 SQVTM and CDR2 ANQGSEA. This CDR3 comprises 16 residues. CDR3: CSVGGGARSGANVLTF. The DNA for the CDR3 is TGCAGCGTTGGAGGGGGCGCAAGATCTGGGGCCAACGTCCTGACTTTC.

This chain links TRBV2 with TRBJ2-7; D perhaps matches TRBD1 (5 bases). The CDR3 covers 14 residues. Germline loops: CDR1 SNHLY, CDR2 FYNNEI. Trimming removed 3 bases at V and 6 bases at J, with 15 bases between. Written as DNA, the CDR3 is TGTGCCAGCAGTGACGTCAGGGTGGCAGGCGAGCAGTACTTC. Its protein product is CASSDVRVAGEQYF.

The chain recombines TRBV4-1 with TRBJ2-7; D may be TRBD2 (6 bases). Germline V gives CDR1 MGHRA, CDR2 YSYEKL. With 0 bases removed from V and 6 bases from J, the gap between germline ends came to 15 bases. The CDR3 covers 15 residues. CDR3 in amino acids: CASSQEEGVNLEQYF. The CDR3, as DNA: TGCGCCAGCAGCCAAGAGGAGGGAGTGAACCTCGAGCAGTACTTC.

This chain links TRBV28 with TRBJ2-7; 16 bases are shared with TRBD2. Per the germline V gene, CDR1 is MDHEN and CDR2 is SYDVKM. V gave up 4 bases and J gave up 9 bases; unmatched junction bases: 18. This CDR3 spans 19 amino acids. This CDR3 is CASSSVPGLAGGPGVLQYF. The DNA for the CDR3 is TGTGCCAGCAGTTCTGTGCCGGGACTAGCGGGAGGGCCGGGGGTTCTGCAGTACTTC.

The V call is TRBV30, the J call TRBJ2-7; 7 nucleotides agree with TRBD1. This CDR3 has 15 residues. CDR1 is GTSNPN, CDR2 SVGIG, per germline (reference sequence). J was trimmed by 2 bases and V by 2 bases; bases with no gene match: 9. CDR3 sequence reads: CAWSSRTGKAYEQYF. The CDR3 nucleotides are TGTGCCTGGAGTTCCCGGACAGGAAAAGCCTACGAGCAGTACTTC.

Regarding this clone: Different DNA sequences within this sample yield the same CDR3. V is TRBV19 and J is TRBJ1-5; D is uncertain. V shed 3 bases and J shed 2 bases, with 8 bases lying between them. This CDR3 is 14 amino acids long. The germline V gene has CDR1 LNHDA and CDR2 SQIVND (reference sequence). DNA of the CDR3: TGTGCCAGTAGTATTCGACGGGGCAATCAGCCCCAGCATTTT. Translated: CASSIRRGNQPQHF.

The gene calls are TRBV3-1 (or the pseudogene TRBV3-2) and TRBJ1-1; 8 positions agree with TRBD1. The CDR3 has 16 amino acids. Looked up from germline, CDR1 is LGHDT and CDR2 is YNNKEL (reference sequence). After removal of 4 bases from V and 6 bases from J, the junction contained 13 bases not matched to a gene. The CDR3: CASSPRGQGGGAEAFF. The CDR3 DNA follows: TGTGCCAGCAGCCCACGAGGACAGGGCGGAGGGGCTGAAGCTTTCTTT.

The rearrangement uses TRBV14 and TRBJ2-3, with TRBD2 matching over 13 bases. The CDR3 sequence is 20 residues long. The J segment lost 2 bases and the V segment lost 2 bases, leaving 13 bases of the junction unmatched. Germline CDR1 is SGHDN and CDR2 is FVKESK. For the CDR3, the DNA is TGTGCCAGCAGCCAAACCTTTCCGCGGACTAGCGGGAGAGACACAGATACGCAGTATTTT. Protein: CASSQTFPRTSGRDTDTQYF. Looking up the rest from reference TRBV14 and TRBJ2-3 gives the full variable domain: EAGVTQFPSHSVIEKGQTVTLRCDPISGHDNLYWYRRVMGKEIKFLLHFVKESKQDESGMPNNRFLAERTGGTYSTLKVQPAELEDSGVYFCASSQTFPRTSGRDTDTQYFGPGTRLTVL.

The chain is built from TRBV25-1 and TRBJ2-3; 8 bases line up with TRBD1. Trimming cost V 4 bases and J 3 bases; bases outside gene matches: 0. In germline, CDR1 is MGHDK, CDR2 SYGVNS. There are 13 residues in the CDR3. The CDR3 DNA follows: TGTGCCAGCAGTGGGACAGGGACAGATACGCAGTATTTT. The encoded protein is CASSGTGTDTQYF.

The V gene is TRBV7-9, the J gene TRBJ1-2; D not certain. V was pared by 0 bases and J by 7 bases, with 9 bases between. Per the germline V gene, CDR1 is SEHNR and CDR2 is FQNEAQ (reference sequence). This CDR3 comprises 13 residues. CDR3 DNA sequence: TGTGCCAGCAGCTTAGCGGGTACGGGTGGCTACACCTTC. Translating it yields CASSLAGTGGYTF.

The J gene is TRBJ1-2, the V gene TRBV5-8; possibly TRBD1 for D (5 bases). This CDR3 has 16 residues. V was clipped by 0 bases and J by 3 bases, with 15 bases between them. Germline CDR1 and CDR2: SGHTS and YDEGEE. CDR3 sequence reads: CASSLEYMGPDYGYTF. The CDR3 DNA sequence: TGTGCCAGCAGCTTGGAGTATATGGGGCCGGACTATGGCTACACCTTC.

V is TRBV11-2 and J is TRBJ2-3; tentative D call: TRBD2 (5 bases). V was cut by 1 base and J by 4 bases, with 12 bases left in between. CDR1 SGHAT and CDR2 FQNNGV come from the germline V gene. This CDR3 has 15 amino acids. CDR3 nucleotides: TGTGCCAGCAGCTTAGGGGCGGGCCGTCCAGATACGCAGTATTTT. Translated: CASSLGAGRPDTQYF.

This chain uses TRBV19 with TRBJ2-7; TRBD2 is a possible D gene (5 bases). Germline V CDR1 and CDR2: LNHDA, SQIVND (reference sequence). The CDR3 extends over 19 amino acids. Trimming left V 1 base short and J 3 bases short, with 25 bases between. The CDR3 bases are TGTGCCAGTAGTATAGCAGATATAGCGTCCGGGTTTGGCTACTACGAGCAGTACTTC. It specifies CASSIADIASGFGYYEQYF.

This clone was seen a single time. The chain recombines TRBV11-1 with TRBJ2-3; D uncertain. V lost 4 bases, J lost 5 bases, and 4 bases lay in between. Germline assignment: CDR1 SGHAT and CDR2 FQDESV (reference sequence). This CDR3 has 11 amino acids. In DNA, the CDR3 is TGTGCCAGCAGCTCCAAAGATACGCAGTATTTT. This translates into CASSSKDTQYF.

This clone was detected only a few times. The rearrangement joins TRBV7-9 to TRBJ2-1; 11 bases fit TRBD2. The J segment lost 8 bases and the V segment lost 10 bases, leaving 16 bases of the junction unmatched. The CDR3 loop spans 16 amino acids. CDR1 and CDR2 from the germline V gene are SEHNR and FQNEAQ (reference sequence). Here the CDR3 reads CATTGISGREVDEQFF. DNA of the CDR3: TGTGCCACCACCGGGATTAGCGGGAGGGAAGTGGATGAGCAGTTCTTC.

The chain joins TRBV4-2 to TRBJ1-2, with 12 bases fitting TRBD1. There are 16 residues in the CDR3. The germline V gene has CDR1 LGHNA and CDR2 YNFKEQ. Germline trimming cut 1 base from V and 7 bases from J; bases unmatched to any gene: 7. Here the CDR3 reads CASSQVGTGGTFGYTF. The CDR3 bases are TGTGCCAGCAGCCAAGTTGGGACAGGGGGCACCTTTGGCTACACCTTC.

The chain employs TRBV13 and TRBJ2-7; 7 bases map to TRBD2. Germline values: CDR1 PRHDT, CDR2 FYEKMQ (reference sequence). The CDR3 is 16 amino acids. The ends lost 2 bases at V and 2 bases at J; junction bases unmatched: 9. In nucleotides, the CDR3 is TGTGCCAGCAGCTTAATGTCTGGAAGCGGGACCTACGAGCAGTACTTC. This sequence encodes CASSLMSGSGTYEQYF.

This clone was recorded once. The V call is TRBV5-1, the J call TRBJ2-7, with a weak D call TRBD2 (5 bases). Trimming took off 4 bases at V and 2 bases at J, with 13 bases between the two ends. Germline V lookup: CDR1 SGHRS, CDR2 YFSETQ. This CDR3 has 14 amino acids. The CDR3, as DNA: TGCGCCAGCAGCCTAGGGAGCTGGACCTACGAGCAGTACTTC. Translating gives CASSLGSWTYEQYF.

The chain links TRBV24-1 to TRBJ2-7, with TRBD1 matching over 8 bases. The CDR3 loop spans 15 amino acids. V shed 3 bases, J shed 6 bases, and the junction held 9 bases outside the gene matches. CDR1 KGHDR and CDR2 SFDVKD come from the germline V gene. CDR3 sequence: CATSDPKRQGPEQYF. The CDR3 region has the DNA TGTGCCACCAGTGATCCTAAGAGACAGGGGCCCGAGCAGTACTTC.

CDR3 loop: CASTLTGLNHEQYF. In DNA, the CDR3 is TGTGCCAGCACCTTGACAGGGTTGAATCACGAGCAGTACTTC. This chain links TRBV6-5 with TRBJ2-7; TRBD1 aligns across 7 bases. The CDR3 consists of 14 residues. The germline V gene has CDR1 MNHEY and CDR2 SVGAGI. The J segment lost 5 bases and the V segment lost 7 bases, leaving 11 bases of the junction unmatched.

The chain is built from TRBV12-3 or TRBV12-4 and TRBJ2-7; tentative D call: TRBD1 (6 bases). This CDR3 is 12 amino acids long. V was clipped by 6 bases and J by 6 bases, with 12 bases between them. Here the CDR3 DNA reads TGTGCCAGCAGCTCCGGACAGCTCGAGCAGTACTTC. Protein product: CASSSGQLEQYF.

This chain uses TRBV7-2 with TRBJ2-3; 7 positions agree with TRBD2. J lost 2 bases, V lost 0 bases, and 2 bases had no gene match. This CDR3 has 15 amino acids. Germline CDR1 is SGHTA and CDR2 is FQGNSA. CDR3 DNA: TGTGCCAGCAGCTTAGCGGGAGGGCCCACAGATACGCAGTATTTT. It yields the protein CASSLAGGPTDTQYF.

The chain has TRBV7-9 and TRBJ1-2; unclear D gene. The CDR3 spans 13 residues. The V gene's germline CDR1 is SEHNR and CDR2 FQNEAQ (reference sequence). V lost 5 bases, J lost 5 bases, and 12 bases lay in between. The CDR3 coding sequence is TGTGCCAGCAGCCTCGGGTTTGGGTATGGCTACACCTTC. Translation gives CASSLGFGYGYTF. Full variable domain (rest looked up from reference TRBV7-9 and TRBJ1-2): DTGVSQNPRHKITKRGQNVTFRCDPISEHNRLYWYRQTLGQGPEFLTYFQNEAQLEKSRLLSDRFSAERPKGSFSTLEIQRTEQGDSAMYLCASSLGFGYGYTFGSGTRLTVV.